Listed below are T cell receptor beta chains from one sample, sequenced in a study of blood T cell repertoires in COVID-19. Here immunoSEQ multiplex PCR was the method, and the copy in TCRdb shows in-frame clones only, minus some. Among some 100,000 clones listed, around 86% were seen once. Sequenced: peripheral blood. Source of these receptors: a man between 50 and 59 years old with acute or convalescent COVID-19. CDR3s include the opening cysteine and the closing phenylalanine or tryptophan. The D gene is left open where the match is weak. The listing skips clone size in some rows; elsewhere it reads once, few, many or a size class.

V gene	clone size	J gene	D gene	CDR3 protein	CDR3 DNA
TRBV19	NA	TRBJ2-7	TRBD1	CASSSSWTGIGEQYF	TGTGCCAGTAGTTCTTCGTGGACAGGGATCGGCGAGCAGTACTTC
TRBV27	NA	TRBJ1-5	TRBD1	CASSATRLFRGKLSNQPQHF	TGTGCCAGCAGCGCCACGCGCTTGTTCAGGGGGAAGCTTAGCAATCAGCCCCAGCATTTT
TRBV7-9	once	TRBJ1-1	NA	CASSPQRLGGTEAFF	TGTGCCAGCAGCCCCCAGCGGCTCGGGGGAACTGAAGCTTTCTTT
TRBV7-7	NA	TRBJ2-2	TRBD2	CASKPGLAGEGELFF	TGTGCTAGCAAGCCGGGACTAGCGGGAGAGGGGGAGCTGTTTTTT
TRBV11-3	once	TRBJ2-3	NA	CARSGDSPPDTQYF	TGTGCCAGATCGGGGGACTCCCCCCCAGATACGCAGTATTTT
TRBV10-1	NA	TRBJ2-1	TRBD2	CASSSSGLSYNEQFF	TGCGCCAGCAGTTCTAGCGGGCTATCCTACAATGAGCAGTTCTTC
TRBV7-3	NA	TRBJ2-3	NA	CASSLWGPGTDTQYF	TGTGCCAGCAGCTTATGGGGGCCCGGCACAGATACGCAGTATTTT
TRBV7-9	NA	TRBJ2-7	NA	CASSPPWGGTRATYEQYF	TGTGCCAGCAGCCCCCCTTGGGGCGGCACCAGGGCTACCTACGAGCAGTACTTC
TRBV3-1/TRBV3-2	NA	TRBJ1-2	TRBD1	CASSQRTGGADYGYTF	TGTGCCAGCAGCCAAAGGACAGGGGGCGCTGACTATGGCTACACCTTC
TRBV3-1/TRBV3-2	NA	TRBJ2-5	NA	CASSRAQGTQETQYF	TGTGCCAGCAGCCGCGCACAGGGTACCCAAGAGACCCAGTACTTC
TRBV9	NA	TRBJ2-1	NA	CASSGRDSSYNEQFF	TGTGCCAGCAGCGGCCGGGACTCAAGCTACAATGAGCAGTTCTTC
TRBV4-1	NA	TRBJ1-4	NA	CASSQDFGGHGSTNEKLFF	TGCGCCAGCAGCCAAGATTTTGGTGGACATGGGTCCACTAATGAAAAACTGTTTTTT
TRBV7-8	NA	TRBJ2-5	NA	CASSPGHREETQYF	TGTGCCAGCAGCCCGGGACATCGGGAAGAGACCCAGTACTTC
TRBV30	few	TRBJ1-2	TRBD1	CAWRSSGTGGGYTF	TGTGCCTGGAGATCCTCCGGGACAGGGGGTGGCTACACCTTC
TRBV7-9	NA	TRBJ2-1	TRBD2	CASSPSGASYNEQFF	TGTGCCAGCAGCCCTAGCGGAGCTTCCTACAATGAGCAGTTCTTC
TRBV30	NA	TRBJ2-1	TRBD2	CAYSLASSYNEQFF	TGTGCCTACTCACTAGCGAGCTCCTACAATGAGCAGTTCTTC
TRBV9	NA	TRBJ1-2	TRBD1	CASSGQGALVSF	TGTGCCAGCAGCGGGCAGGGGGCCCTCGTAAGCTTC
TRBV19	NA	TRBJ2-3	NA	CASSLTARTHLSQTQYF	TGTGCCAGTTCTTTGACAGCCCGAACCCATCTTTCCCAGACGCAGTATTTT
TRBV3-1/TRBV3-2	NA	TRBJ2-1	TRBD2	CASSQGASGRNEQFF	TGTGCCAGCAGCCAAGGGGCTAGCGGGAGGAATGAGCAGTTCTTC
TRBV6-5	once	TRBJ1-2	TRBD1	CASSQPLTGLGYTF	TGTGCCAGCAGTCAACCCTTGACAGGGTTGGGCTACACCTTC
TRBV6-5	once	TRBJ2-3	NA	CAGPSTDTQYF	TGTGCCGGGCCTAGCACAGATACGCAGTATTTT
TRBV5-8	NA	TRBJ1-5	TRBD1	CASRHTGASNQPQHF	TGTGCCAGCAGACATACAGGGGCGAGCAATCAGCCCCAGCATTTT